Below, one T cell receptor (beta chain) is given with its context. The antigen is unknown. The data belong to a study of T cell repertoires in cytomegalovirus infection. TCRdb re-derived calls from the reads in MiXCR, one entry per CDR3 protein. The sample consists of roughly 990,000 distinct CDR3 sequences, under 40% of them appearing once. Germline V gives CDR1 SGHDT, CDR2 YYEEEE. CDR3 size: 14 residues. V was clipped by 0 bases and J by 4 bases, with 10 bases between them. This chain joins TRBV5-6 and TRBJ1-2; D not resolved. The sequenced sample was cultured CD8+ T cells from PBMCs, obtained from culture after CMV antigen stimulation. The source is a human donor in good health (CMV status not recorded). Some clones in this sample may be carry-over from other donors' samples. The CDR3 loop is CASSLERSPYGYTF. The CDR3 DNA sequence: TGTGCCAGCAGCTTGGAGCGCAGCCCCTATGGCTACACCTTC. The whole variable domain, remainder taken from reference TRBV5-6 and TRBJ1-2, is DAGVTQSPTHLIKTRGQQVTLRCSPKSGHDTVSWYQQALGQGPQFIFQYYEEEERQRGNFPDRFSGHQFPNYSSELNVNALLLGDSALYLCASSLERSPYGYTFGSGTRLTVV.